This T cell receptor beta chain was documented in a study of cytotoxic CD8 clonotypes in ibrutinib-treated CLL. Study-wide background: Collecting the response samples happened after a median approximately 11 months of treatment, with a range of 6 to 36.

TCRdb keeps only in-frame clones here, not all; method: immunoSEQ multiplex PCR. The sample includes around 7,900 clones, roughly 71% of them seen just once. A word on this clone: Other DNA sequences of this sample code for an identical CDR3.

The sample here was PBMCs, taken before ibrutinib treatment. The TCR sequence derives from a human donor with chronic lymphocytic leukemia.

This CDR3 reads CASSEDRGSPYEQYF. CDR3 sequence (DNA): TGTGCCAGCAGTGAAGACAGGGGGTCTCCCTACGAGCAGTACTTC. The chain couples TRBV2 to TRBJ2-7, with TRBD1 matching over 8 bases. In germline, CDR1 is SNHLY, CDR2 FYNNEI. The length of the CDR3 is 15 residues. Trimming took 1 base from V and 2 from J; bases not matched to a gene: 4. The entire variable domain, with the rest obtained from reference TRBV2 and TRBJ2-7, is as follows: EPEVTQTPSHQVTQMGQEVILRCVPISNHLYFYWYRQILGQKVEFLVSFYNNEISEKSEIFDDQFSVERPDGSNFTLKIRSTKLEDSAMYFCASSEDRGSPYEQYFGPGTRLTVT.